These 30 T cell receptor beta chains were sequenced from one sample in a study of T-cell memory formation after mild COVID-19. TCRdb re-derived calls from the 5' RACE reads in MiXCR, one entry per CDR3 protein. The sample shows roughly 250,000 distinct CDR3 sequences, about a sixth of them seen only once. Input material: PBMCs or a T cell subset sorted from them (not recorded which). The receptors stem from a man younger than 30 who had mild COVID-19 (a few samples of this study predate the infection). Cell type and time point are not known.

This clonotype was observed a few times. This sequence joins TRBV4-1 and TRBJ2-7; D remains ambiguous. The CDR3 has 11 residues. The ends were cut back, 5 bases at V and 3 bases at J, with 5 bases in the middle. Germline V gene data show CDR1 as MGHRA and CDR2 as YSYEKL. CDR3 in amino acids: CASSFFYEQYF. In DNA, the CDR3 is TGCGCCAGCAGCTTCTTCTACGAGCAGTACTTC.

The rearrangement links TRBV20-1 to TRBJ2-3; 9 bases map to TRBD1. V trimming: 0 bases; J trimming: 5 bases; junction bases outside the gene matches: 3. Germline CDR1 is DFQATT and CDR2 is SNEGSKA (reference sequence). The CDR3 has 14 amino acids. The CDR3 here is CSARDGQGQDTQYF. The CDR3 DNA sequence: TGCAGTGCTAGAGATGGACAGGGGCAAGATACGCAGTATTTT.

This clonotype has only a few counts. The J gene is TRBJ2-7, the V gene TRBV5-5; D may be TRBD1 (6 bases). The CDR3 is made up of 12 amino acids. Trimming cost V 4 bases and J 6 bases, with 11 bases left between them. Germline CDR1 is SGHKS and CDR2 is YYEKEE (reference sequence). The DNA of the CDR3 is TGTGCCAGCAGCGTAGTAGGGGGCGAGCAGTACGTC. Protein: CASSVVGGEQYV.

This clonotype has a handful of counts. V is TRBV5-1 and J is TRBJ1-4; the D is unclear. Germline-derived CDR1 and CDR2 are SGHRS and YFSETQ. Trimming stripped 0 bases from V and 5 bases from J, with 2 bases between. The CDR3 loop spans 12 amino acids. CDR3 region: CASSLENEKLFF. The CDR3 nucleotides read TGCGCCAGCAGCTTGGAGAATGAAAAACTGTTTTTT.

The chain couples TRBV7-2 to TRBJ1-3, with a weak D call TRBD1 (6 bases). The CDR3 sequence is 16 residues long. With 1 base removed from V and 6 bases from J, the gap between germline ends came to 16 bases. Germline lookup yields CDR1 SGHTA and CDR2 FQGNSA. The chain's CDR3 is CASSLVSGEHENTIYF. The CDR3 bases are TGTGCCAGCAGCTTAGTATCAGGGGAACATGAAAACACCATATATTTT.

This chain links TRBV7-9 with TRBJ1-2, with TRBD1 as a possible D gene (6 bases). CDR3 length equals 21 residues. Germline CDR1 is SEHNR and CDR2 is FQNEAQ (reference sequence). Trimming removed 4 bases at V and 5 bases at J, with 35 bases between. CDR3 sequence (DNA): TGTGCCAGCAGCTCCGGAAGACGAACAGGGCGGGGGGGAAAGGGCCTTTATGGCTACACCTTC. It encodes CASSSGRRTGRGGKGLYGYTF.

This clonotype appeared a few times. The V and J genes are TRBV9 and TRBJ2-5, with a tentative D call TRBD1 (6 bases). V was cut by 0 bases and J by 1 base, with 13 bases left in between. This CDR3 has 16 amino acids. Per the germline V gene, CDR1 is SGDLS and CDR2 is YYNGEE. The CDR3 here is CASSVGGTRVQETQYF. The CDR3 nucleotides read TGTGCCAGCAGCGTAGGGGGGACACGGGTCCAAGAGACCCAGTACTTC. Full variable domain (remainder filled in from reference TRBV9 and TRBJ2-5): DSGVTQTPKHLITATGQRVTLRCSPRSGDLSVYWYQQSLDQGLQFLIQYYNGEERAKGNILERFSAQQFPDLHSELNLSSLELGDSALYFCASSVGGTRVQETQYFGPGTRLLVL.

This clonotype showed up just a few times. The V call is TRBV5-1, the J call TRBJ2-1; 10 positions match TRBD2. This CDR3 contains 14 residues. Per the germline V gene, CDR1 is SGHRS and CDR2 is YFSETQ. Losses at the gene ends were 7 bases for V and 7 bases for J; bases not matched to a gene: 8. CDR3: CASFTGTSENEQFF. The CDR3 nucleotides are TGCGCCAGCTTCACCGGGACTAGCGAAAATGAGCAGTTCTTC.

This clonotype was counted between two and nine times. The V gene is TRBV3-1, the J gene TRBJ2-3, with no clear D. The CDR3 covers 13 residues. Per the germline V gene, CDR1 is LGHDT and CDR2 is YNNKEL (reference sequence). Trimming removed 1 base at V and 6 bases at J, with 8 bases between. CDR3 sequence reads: CASSQGLFDTQYF. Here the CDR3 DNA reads TGTGCCAGCAGCCAAGGGTTGTTTGATACGCAGTATTTT.

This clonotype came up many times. Here the CDR3 DNA reads TGTGCTAGTGGACGCGACACCGGGGAGCTGTTTTTT. Translated, it gives CASGRDTGELFF. The V gene is TRBV12-5, the J gene TRBJ2-2; D gene unclear. This CDR3 is 12 amino acids long. Looked up from germline, CDR1 is LGHNT and CDR2 is FRNRAP. Deletions cut 6 bases from V and 3 bases from J, with 5 bases between.

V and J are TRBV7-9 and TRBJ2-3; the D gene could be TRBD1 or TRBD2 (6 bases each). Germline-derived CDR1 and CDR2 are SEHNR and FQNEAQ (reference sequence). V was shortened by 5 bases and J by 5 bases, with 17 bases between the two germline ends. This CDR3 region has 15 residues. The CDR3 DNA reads TGTGCCAGCAGCCCAGGGGTGGGGGGAAGAGATACGCAGTATTTT. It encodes CASSPGVGGRDTQYF. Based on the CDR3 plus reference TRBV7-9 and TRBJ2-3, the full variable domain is DTGVSQNPRHKITKRGQNVTFRCDPISEHNRLYWYRQTLGQGPEFLTYFQNEAQLEKSRLLSDRFSAERPKGSFSTLEIQRTEQGDSAMYLCASSPGVGGRDTQYFGPGTRLTVL.

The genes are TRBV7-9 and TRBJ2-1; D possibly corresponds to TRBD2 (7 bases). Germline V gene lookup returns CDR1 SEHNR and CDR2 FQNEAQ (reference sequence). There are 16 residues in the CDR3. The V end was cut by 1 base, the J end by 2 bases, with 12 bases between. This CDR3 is CASSLGGGGTYNEQFF. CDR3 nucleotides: TGTGCCAGCAGCTTAGGAGGGGGGGGAACCTACAATGAGCAGTTCTTC.

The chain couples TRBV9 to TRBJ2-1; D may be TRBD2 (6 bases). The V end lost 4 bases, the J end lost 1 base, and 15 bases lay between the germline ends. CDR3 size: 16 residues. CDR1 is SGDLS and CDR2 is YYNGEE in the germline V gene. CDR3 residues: CASSPGGLASYNEQFF. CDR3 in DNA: TGTGCCAGCAGCCCTGGTGGTCTAGCGTCCTACAATGAGCAGTTCTTC.

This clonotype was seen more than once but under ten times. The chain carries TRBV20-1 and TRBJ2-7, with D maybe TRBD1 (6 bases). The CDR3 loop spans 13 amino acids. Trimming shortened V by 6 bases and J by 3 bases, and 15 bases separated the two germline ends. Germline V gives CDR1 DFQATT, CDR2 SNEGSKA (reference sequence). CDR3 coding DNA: TGCAGTGCGAATACAGGGTCCCTCTACGAGCAGTACTTC. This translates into CSANTGSLYEQYF.

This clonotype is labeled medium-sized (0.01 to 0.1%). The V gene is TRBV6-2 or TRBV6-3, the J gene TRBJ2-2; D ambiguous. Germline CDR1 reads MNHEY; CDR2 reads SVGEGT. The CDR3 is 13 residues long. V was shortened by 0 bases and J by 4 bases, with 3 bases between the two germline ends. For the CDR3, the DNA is TGTGCCAGCAGTTACTCGACCACCGGGGAGCTGTTTTTT. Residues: CASSYSTTGELFF.

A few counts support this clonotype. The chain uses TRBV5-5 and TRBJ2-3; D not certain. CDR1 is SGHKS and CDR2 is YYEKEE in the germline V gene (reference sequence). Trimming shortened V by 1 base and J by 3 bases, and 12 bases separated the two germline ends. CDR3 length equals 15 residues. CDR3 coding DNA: TGTGCCAGCAGCTTGTTTGGCAGGTTAACAGATACGCAGTATTTT. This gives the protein CASSLFGRLTDTQYF. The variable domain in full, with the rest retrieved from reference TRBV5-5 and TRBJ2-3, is DAGVTQSPTHLIKTRGQQVTLRCSPISGHKSVSWYQQVLGQGPQFIFQYYEKEERGRGNFPDRFSARQFPNYSSELNVNALLLGDSALYLCASSLFGRLTDTQYFGPGTRLTVL.

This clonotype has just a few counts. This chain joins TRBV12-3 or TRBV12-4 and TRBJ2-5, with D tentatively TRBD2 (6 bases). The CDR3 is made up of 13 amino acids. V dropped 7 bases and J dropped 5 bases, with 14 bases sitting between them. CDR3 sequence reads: CASKGGTWETQYF. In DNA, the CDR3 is TGTGCCAGCAAGGGCGGGACGTGGGAGACCCAGTACTTC.

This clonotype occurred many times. The CDR3 loop is CASSLGLRRRGYTF. Here the CDR3 DNA reads TGTGCCAGCAGCTTGGGTCTTCGTCGGAGGGGCTACACCTTC. This chain uses TRBV7-8 with TRBJ1-2; D not certain. CDR1 SGHVS and CDR2 FQNEAQ come from the germline V gene. This CDR3 has 14 amino acids. The germline V and J ends were trimmed by 3 bases and 8 bases, with 16 bases remaining between them.

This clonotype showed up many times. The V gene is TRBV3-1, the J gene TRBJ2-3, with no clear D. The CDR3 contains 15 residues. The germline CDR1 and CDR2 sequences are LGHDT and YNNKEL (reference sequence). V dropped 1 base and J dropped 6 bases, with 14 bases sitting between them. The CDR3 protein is CASSQGNLETDTQYF. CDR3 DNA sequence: TGTGCCAGCAGCCAAGGAAATCTAGAGACGGATACGCAGTATTTT.

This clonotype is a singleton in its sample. CDR3 sequence (DNA): TGTGCCAGCAGTTACTCGAGACAGGGGGGCATCTCTGGAAACACCATATATTTT. It is translated as CASSYSRQGGISGNTIYF. This sequence joins TRBV6-5 and TRBJ1-3, with 9 bases aligning to TRBD1. The V and J ends lost 0 bases and 0 bases, in that order; junction bases with no gene match: 6. Per the germline V gene, CDR1 is MNHEY and CDR2 is SVGAGI. This CDR3 comprises 18 residues.

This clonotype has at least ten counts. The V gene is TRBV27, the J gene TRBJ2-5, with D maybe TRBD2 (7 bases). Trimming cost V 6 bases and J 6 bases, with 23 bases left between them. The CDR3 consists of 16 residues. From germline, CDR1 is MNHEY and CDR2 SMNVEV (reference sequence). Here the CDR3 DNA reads TGTGCCAGCAGCACAAACCGAGGCGGGGGCGGCAAGACCCAGTACTTC. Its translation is CASSTNRGGGGKTQYF.

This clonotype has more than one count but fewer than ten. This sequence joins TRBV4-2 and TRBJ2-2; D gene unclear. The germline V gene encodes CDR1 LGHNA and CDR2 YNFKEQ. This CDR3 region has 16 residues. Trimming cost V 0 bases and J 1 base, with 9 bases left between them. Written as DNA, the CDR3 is TGTGCCAGCAGCCAAGAGACCGGTTGGAACACCGGGGAGCTGTTTTTT. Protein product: CASSQETGWNTGELFF.

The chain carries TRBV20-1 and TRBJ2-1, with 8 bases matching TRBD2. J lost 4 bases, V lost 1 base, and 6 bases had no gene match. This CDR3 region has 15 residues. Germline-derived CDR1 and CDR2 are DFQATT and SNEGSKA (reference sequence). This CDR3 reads CSARASGGGYNEQFF. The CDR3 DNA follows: TGCAGTGCTAGAGCCTCGGGCGGGGGGTACAATGAGCAGTTCTTC.

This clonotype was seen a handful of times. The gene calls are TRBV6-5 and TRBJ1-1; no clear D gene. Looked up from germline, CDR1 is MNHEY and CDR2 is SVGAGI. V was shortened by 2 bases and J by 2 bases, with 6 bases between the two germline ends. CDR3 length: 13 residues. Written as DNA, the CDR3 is TGTGCCAGCAGTTACAGGAGTAACACTGAAGCTTTCTTT. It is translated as CASSYRSNTEAFF.

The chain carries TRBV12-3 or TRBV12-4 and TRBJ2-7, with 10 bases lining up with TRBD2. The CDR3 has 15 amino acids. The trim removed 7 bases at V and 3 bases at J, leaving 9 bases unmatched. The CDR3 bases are TGTGCCAGCATTCTCAGCGGGGGGGCCGTCTACGAGCAGTACTTC. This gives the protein CASILSGGAVYEQYF.

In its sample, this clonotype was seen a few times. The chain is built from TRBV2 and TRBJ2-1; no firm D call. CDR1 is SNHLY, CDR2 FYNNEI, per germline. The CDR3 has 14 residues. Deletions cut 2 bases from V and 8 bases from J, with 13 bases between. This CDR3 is CASSELGSIYEQFF. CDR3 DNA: TGTGCCAGCAGTGAACTCGGCAGTATCTATGAGCAGTTCTTC.

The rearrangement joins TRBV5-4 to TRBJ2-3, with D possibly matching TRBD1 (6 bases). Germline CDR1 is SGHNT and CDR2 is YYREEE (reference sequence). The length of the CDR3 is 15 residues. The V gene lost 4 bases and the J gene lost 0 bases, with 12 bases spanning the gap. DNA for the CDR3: TGTGCCAGCAGCCGGGACACAACTAGCACAGATACGCAGTATTTT. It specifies CASSRDTTSTDTQYF. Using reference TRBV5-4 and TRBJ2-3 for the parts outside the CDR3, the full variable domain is ETGVTQSPTHLIKTRGQQVTLRCSSQSGHNTVSWYQQALGQGPQFIFQYYREEENGRGNFPPRFSGLQFPNYSSELNVNALELDDSALYLCASSRDTTSTDTQYFGPGTRLTVL.

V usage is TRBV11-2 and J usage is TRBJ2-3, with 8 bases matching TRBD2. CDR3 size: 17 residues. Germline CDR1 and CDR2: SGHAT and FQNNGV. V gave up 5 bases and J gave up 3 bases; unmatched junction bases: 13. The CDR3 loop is CASSTVDGGETTDTQYF. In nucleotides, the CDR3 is TGTGCCAGCAGCACCGTGGACGGGGGGGAGACTACAGATACGCAGTATTTT. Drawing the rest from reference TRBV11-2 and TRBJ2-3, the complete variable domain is EAGVAQSPRYKIIEKRQSVAFWCNPISGHATLYWYQQILGQGPKLLIQFQNNGVVDDSQLPKDRFSAERLKGVDSTLKIQPAKLEDSAVYLCASSTVDGGETTDTQYFGPGTRLTVL.

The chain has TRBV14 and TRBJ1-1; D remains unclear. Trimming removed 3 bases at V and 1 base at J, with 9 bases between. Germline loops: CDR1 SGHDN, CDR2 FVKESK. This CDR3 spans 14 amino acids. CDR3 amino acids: CASSQRHPNTEAFF. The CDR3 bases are TGTGCCAGCAGCCAGAGACACCCGAACACTGAAGCTTTCTTT.

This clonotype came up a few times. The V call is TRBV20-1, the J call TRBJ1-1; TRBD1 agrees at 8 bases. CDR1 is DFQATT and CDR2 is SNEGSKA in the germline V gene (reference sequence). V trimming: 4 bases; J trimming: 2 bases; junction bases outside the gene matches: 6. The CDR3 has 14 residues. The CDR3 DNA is TGCAGTGCTAAGAGGACAGGGCTAAACACTGAAGCTTTCTTT. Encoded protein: CSAKRTGLNTEAFF.